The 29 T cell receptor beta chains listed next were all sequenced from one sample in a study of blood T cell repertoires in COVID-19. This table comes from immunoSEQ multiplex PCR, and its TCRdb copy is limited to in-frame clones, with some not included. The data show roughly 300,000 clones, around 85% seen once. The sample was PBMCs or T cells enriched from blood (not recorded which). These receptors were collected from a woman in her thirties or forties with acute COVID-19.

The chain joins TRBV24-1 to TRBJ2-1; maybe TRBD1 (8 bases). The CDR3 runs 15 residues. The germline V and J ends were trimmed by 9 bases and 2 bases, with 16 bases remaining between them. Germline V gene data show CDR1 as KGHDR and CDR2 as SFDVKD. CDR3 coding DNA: TGTGCCACCGGCTCAACAGGGGGGGCCTACAATGAGCAGTTCTTC. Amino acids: CATGSTGGAYNEQFF.

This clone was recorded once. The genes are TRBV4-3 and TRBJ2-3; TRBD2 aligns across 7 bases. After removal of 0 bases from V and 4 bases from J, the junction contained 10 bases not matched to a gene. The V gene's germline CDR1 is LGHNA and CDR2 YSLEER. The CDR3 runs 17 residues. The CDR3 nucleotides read TGCGCCAGCAGCCAAGATTTCGGCAGCGGGACCGCAGATACGCAGTATTTT. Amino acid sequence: CASSQDFGSGTADTQYF.

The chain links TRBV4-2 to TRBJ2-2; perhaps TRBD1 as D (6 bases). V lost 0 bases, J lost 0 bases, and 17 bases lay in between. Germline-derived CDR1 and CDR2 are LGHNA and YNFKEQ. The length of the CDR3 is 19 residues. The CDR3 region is CASSQDLTGPHANTGELFF. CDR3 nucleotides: TGTGCCAGCAGCCAAGACTTGACAGGTCCTCACGCGAACACCGGGGAGCTGTTTTTT.

The CDR3 region is CASSYPPGQGDYGYTF. CDR3 bases: TGTGCCAGCAGTTATCCCCCGGGACAGGGGGACTATGGCTACACCTTC. The chain recombines TRBV6-5 with TRBJ1-2, with 11 bases matching TRBD1. The CDR3 contains 16 residues. The trim removed 3 bases at V and 3 bases at J, leaving 6 bases unmatched. Germline CDR1 reads MNHEY; CDR2 reads SVGAGI.

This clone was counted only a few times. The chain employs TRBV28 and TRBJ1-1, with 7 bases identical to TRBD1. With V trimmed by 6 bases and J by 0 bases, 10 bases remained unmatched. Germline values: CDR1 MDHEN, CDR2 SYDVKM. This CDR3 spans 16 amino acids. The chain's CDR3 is CASSLRAGGLNTEAFF. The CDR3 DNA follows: TGTGCCAGCAGCCTTCGGGCAGGGGGGCTGAACACTGAAGCTTTCTTT.

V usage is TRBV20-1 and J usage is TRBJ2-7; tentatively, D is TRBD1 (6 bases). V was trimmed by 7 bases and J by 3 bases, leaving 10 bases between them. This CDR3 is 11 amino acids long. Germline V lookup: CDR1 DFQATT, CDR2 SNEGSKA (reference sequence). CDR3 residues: CSVTDSYEQYF. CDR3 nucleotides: TGCAGTGTTACGGACAGCTACGAGCAGTACTTC.

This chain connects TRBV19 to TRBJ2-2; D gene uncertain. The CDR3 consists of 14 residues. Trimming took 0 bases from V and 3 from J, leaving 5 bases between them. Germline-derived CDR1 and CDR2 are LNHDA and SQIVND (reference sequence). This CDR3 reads CASSIDSHTGELFF. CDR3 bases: TGTGCCAGTAGTATAGACTCCCACACCGGGGAGCTGTTTTTT.

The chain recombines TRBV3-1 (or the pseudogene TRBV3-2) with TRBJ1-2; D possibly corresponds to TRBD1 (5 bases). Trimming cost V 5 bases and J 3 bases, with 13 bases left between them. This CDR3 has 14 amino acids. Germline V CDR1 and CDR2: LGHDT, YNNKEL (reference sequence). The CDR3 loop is CASSSRGGDYGYTF. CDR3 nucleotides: TGTGCCAGCAGCTCCCGGGGGGGTGACTATGGCTACACCTTC.

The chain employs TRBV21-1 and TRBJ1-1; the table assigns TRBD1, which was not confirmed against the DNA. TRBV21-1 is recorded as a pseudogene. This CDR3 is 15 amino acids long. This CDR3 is CASSIPGGAHTEAFF. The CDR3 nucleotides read TGTGCCAGCAGCATACCAGGGGGCGCTCACACTGAAGCTTTCTTT.

The DNA of the CDR3 is TGCGCCAGCAGCTTGGCTGGCGGGAGTTTTACAGATACGCAGTATTTT. Its protein product is CASSLAGGSFTDTQYF. The chain joins TRBV5-1 to TRBJ2-3; 7 positions agree with TRBD2. Germline lookup yields CDR1 SGHRS and CDR2 YFSETQ. This CDR3 spans 16 amino acids. The ends lost 0 bases at V and 3 bases at J; junction bases unmatched: 7.

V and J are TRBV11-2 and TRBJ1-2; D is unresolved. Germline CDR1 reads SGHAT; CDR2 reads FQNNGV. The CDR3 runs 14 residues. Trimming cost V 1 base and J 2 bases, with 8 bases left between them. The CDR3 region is CASSLAGGNYGYTF. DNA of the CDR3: TGTGCCAGCAGCTTAGCCGGCGGGAACTATGGCTACACCTTC.

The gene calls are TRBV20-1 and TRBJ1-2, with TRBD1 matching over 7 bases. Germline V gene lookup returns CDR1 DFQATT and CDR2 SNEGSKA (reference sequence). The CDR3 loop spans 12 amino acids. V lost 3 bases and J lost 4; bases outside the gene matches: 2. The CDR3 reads CSASGQVYGYTF. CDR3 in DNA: TGCAGTGCTAGTGGACAGGTCTATGGCTACACCTTC.

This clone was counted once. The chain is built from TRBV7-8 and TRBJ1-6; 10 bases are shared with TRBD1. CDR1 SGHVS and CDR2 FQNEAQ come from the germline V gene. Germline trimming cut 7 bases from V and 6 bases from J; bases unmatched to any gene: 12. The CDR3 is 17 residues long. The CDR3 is CASIKSDRGSFNSPLHF. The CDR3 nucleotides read TGTGCCAGCATCAAGTCGGACAGGGGGAGTTTTAATTCACCCCTCCACTTT.

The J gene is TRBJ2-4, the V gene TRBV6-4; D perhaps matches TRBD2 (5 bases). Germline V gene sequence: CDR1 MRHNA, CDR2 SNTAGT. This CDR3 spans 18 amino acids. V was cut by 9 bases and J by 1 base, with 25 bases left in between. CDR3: CARSDIPTRLLAKNIQYF. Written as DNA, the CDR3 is TGTGCCAGATCCGACATACCAACTAGACTACTTGCCAAAAACATTCAGTACTTC.

DNA for the CDR3: TGTGCCATCAGTCCCCGGGTCTCCTACGAGCAGTACTTC. This sequence encodes CAISPRVSYEQYF. The gene calls are TRBV10-3 and TRBJ2-7; no clear D. This CDR3 region has 13 residues. Germline lookup yields CDR1 ENHRY and CDR2 SYGVKD. Trimming left V 5 bases short and J 0 bases short, with 8 bases between.

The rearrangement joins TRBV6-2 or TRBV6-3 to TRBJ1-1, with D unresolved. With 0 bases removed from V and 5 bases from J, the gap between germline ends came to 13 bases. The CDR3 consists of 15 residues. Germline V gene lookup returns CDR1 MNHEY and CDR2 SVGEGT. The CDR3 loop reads CASSYSTRAETEAFF. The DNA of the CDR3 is TGTGCCAGCAGTTACTCGACCCGCGCGGAGACTGAAGCTTTCTTT.

CDR3: CATSDPTRTGLYNEQFF. The DNA of the CDR3 is TGTGCCACCAGTGACCCAACCCGGACAGGGTTGTACAATGAGCAGTTCTTC. This rearrangement joins TRBV24-1 to TRBJ2-1; TRBD1 matches 8 bases. CDR3 length: 17 residues. Germline V gives CDR1 KGHDR, CDR2 SFDVKD. V gave up 4 bases and J gave up 4 bases; unmatched junction bases: 11.

CDR3 DNA sequence: TGTGCCAGCAGCTTGTGGGGCGGGAGTTCCTACAATGAGCAGTTCTTC. This codes for CASSLWGGSSYNEQFF. The chain is built from TRBV7-9 and TRBJ2-1; 7 bases match TRBD2. The CDR3 is made up of 16 amino acids. Germline CDR1 reads SEHNR; CDR2 reads FQNEAQ (reference sequence). The V segment lost 3 bases and the J segment 1 base; nucleotides outside the gene matches: 6.

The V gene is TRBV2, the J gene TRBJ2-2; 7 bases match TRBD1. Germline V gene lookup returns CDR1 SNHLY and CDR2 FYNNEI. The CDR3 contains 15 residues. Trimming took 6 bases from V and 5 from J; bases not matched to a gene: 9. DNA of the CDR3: TGTGCCAGCAGCCGACAGGGTCTCATGACCGGGGAGCTGTTTTTT. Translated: CASSRQGLMTGELFF.

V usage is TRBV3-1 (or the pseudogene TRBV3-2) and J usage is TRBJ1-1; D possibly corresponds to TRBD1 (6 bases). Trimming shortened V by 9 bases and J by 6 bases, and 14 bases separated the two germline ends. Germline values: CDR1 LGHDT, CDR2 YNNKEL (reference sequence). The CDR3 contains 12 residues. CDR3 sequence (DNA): TGTGCCAGTGGGAACAGGGTGTCTGAAGCTTTCTTT. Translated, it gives CASGNRVSEAFF.

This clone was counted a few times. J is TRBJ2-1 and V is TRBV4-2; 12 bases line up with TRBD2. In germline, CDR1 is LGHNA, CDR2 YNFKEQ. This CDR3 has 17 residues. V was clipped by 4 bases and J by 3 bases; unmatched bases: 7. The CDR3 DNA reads TGTGCCAGCAGCCCAATACTAGCGGGGGGCGGCTACAATGAGCAGTTCTTC. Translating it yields CASSPILAGGGYNEQFF.

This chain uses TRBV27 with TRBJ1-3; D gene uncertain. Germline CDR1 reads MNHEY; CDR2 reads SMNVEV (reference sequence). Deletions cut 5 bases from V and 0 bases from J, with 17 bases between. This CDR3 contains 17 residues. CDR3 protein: CASSPRTPGNSGNTIYF. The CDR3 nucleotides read TGTGCCAGCAGTCCCAGAACGCCGGGGAACTCTGGAAACACCATATATTTT.

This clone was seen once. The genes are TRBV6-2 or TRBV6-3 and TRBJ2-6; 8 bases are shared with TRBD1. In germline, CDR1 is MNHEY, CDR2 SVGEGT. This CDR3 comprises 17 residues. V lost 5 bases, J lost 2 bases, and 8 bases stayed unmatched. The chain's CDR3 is CASSRTGTGPGANVLTF. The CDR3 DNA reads TGTGCCAGCAGTCGGACAGGGACCGGTCCTGGGGCCAACGTCCTGACTTTC.

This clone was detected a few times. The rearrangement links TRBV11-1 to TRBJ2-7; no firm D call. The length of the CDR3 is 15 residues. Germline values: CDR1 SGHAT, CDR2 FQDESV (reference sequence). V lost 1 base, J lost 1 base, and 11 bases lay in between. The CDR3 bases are TGTGCCAGCAGCTTAGGGCAGGTGATTTCCTACGAGCAGTACTTC. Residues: CASSLGQVISYEQYF.

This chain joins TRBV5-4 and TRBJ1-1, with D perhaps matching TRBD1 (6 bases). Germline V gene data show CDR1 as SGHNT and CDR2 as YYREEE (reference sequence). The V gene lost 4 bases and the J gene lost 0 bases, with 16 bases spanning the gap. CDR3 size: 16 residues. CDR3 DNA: TGTGCCAGCAGCCCGACCTCGGGACACATGAACACTGAAGCTTTCTTT. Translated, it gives CASSPTSGHMNTEAFF.

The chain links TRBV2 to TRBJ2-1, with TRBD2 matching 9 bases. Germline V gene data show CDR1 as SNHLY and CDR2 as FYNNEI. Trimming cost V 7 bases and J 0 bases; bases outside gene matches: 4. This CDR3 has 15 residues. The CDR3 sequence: CASILSGSSYNEQFF. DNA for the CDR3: TGTGCCAGCATTCTTAGCGGGAGCTCCTACAATGAGCAGTTCTTC.

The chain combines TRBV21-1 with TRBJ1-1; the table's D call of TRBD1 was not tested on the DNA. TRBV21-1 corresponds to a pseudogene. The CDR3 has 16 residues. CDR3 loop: CASSPRTVNGNTEAFF. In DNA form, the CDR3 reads TGTGCCAGCAGCCCCCGGACAGTCAACGGGAACACTGAAGCTTTCTTT.

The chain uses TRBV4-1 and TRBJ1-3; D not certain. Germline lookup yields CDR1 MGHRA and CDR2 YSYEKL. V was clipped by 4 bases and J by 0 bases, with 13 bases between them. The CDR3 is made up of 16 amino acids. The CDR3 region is CASSPGPRGSGNTIYF. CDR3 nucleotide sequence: TGCGCCAGCAGCCCCGGGCCCCGGGGCTCTGGAAACACCATATATTTT.

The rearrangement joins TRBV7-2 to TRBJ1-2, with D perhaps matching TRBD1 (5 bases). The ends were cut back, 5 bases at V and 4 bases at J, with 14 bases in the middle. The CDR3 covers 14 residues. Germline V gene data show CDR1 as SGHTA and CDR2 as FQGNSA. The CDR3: CASSPGGSGYGYTF. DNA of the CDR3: TGTGCCAGCAGCCCTGGGGGGTCGGGCTATGGCTACACCTTC.